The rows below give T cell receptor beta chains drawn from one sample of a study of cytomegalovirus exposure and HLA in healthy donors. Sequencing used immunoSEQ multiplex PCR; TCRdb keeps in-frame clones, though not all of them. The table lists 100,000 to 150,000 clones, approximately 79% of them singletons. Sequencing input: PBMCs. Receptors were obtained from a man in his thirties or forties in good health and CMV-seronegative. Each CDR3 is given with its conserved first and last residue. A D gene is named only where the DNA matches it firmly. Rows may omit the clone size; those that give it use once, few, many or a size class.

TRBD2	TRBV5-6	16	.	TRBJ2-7	CASSQPAGGLAYEQYF	TGTGCCAGCAGCCAACCGGCGGGGGGCCTTGCCTACGAGCAGTACTTC
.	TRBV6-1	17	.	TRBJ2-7	CASSEGYAGWVSYEQYF	TGTGCCAGCAGTGAAGGCTACGCCGGGTGGGTGTCCTACGAGCAGTACTTC
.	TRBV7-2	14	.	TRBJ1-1	CASSLAGLNTEAFF	TGTGCCAGCAGCTTGGCGGGACTCAACACTGAAGCTTTCTTT
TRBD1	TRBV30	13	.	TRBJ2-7	CALNRDSLYEQYF	TGTGCCTTGAACCGGGACAGCCTATACGAGCAGTACTTC
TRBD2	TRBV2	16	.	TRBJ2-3	CASPGLAGGPTDTQYF	TGTGCCAGCCCTGGACTAGCGGGGGGGCCCACAGATACGCAGTATTTT
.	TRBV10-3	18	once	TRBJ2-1	CAISDFAGRSDSHNEQFF	TGTGCCATCAGTGATTTCGCAGGGAGGTCCGATTCACACAATGAGCAGTTCTTC
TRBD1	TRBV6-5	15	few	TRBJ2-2	CASSYSTGEIGELFF	TGTGCCAGCAGTTACTCGACAGGGGAGATCGGGGAGCTGTTTTTT
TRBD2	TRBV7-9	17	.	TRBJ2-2	CASSPGGGIPPTGELFF	TGTGCCAGCAGCCCGGGAGGGGGGATCCCCCCAACCGGGGAGCTGTTTTTT
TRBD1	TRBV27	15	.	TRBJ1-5	CASSLDRVGGQPQHF	TGTGCCAGCAGTTTGGACAGGGTGGGGGGTCAGCCCCAGCATTTT
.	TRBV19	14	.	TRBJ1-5	CASSIRGRGQPQHF	TGTGCCAGTAGTATCAGAGGTCGAGGTCAGCCCCAGCATTTT
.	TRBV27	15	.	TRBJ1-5	CASSVGGRGNQPQHF	TGTGCCAGCAGTGTCGGAGGGAGGGGCAATCAGCCCCAGCATTTT
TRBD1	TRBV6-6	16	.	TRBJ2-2	CASSTGQGANTGELFF	TGTGCCAGCAGTACCGGACAGGGGGCGAACACCGGGGAGCTGTTTTTT
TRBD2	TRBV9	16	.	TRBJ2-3	CASSVAGGGVPDTQYF	TGTGCCAGCAGCGTAGCTGGCGGGGGGGTGCCAGATACGCAGTATTTT
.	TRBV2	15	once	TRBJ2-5	CASLGGQGALETQYF	TGTGCCAGCTTGGGGGGGCAGGGGGCCTTGGAGACCCAGTACTTC
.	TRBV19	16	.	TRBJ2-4	CASSMGGFIAKNIQYF	TGTGCCAGTAGTATGGGAGGCTTCATAGCCAAAAACATTCAGTACTTC
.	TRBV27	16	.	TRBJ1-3	CASKGMGQRSGNTIYF	TGTGCCAGCAAGGGAATGGGGCAAAGATCTGGAAACACCATATATTTT
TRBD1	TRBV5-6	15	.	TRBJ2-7	CASSWTGTGRYEQYF	TGTGCCAGCAGCTGGACCGGGACAGGCCGCTACGAGCAGTACTTC
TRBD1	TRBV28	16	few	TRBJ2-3	CASSLAGTGGVHTQYF	TGTGCCAGCAGTTTAGCCGGGACAGGGGGAGTACATACGCAGTATTTT
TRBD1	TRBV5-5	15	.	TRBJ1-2	CASSLWPSGGNGYTF	TGTGCCAGCAGCTTGTGGCCGTCAGGGGGGAACGGCTACACCTTC
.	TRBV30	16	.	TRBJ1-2	CAWSVQGIDYSVGYTF	TGTGCCTGGAGTGTACAGGGAATTGACTATTCTGTTGGCTACACCTTC
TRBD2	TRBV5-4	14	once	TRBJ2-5	CASRTAGGGETQYF	TGTGCCAGCAGGACCGCGGGGGGAGGAGAGACCCAGTACTTC
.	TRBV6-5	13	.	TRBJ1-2	CASSIGGLGSYTF	TGTGCCAGCAGTATAGGGGGTTTGGGAAGCTACACCTTC